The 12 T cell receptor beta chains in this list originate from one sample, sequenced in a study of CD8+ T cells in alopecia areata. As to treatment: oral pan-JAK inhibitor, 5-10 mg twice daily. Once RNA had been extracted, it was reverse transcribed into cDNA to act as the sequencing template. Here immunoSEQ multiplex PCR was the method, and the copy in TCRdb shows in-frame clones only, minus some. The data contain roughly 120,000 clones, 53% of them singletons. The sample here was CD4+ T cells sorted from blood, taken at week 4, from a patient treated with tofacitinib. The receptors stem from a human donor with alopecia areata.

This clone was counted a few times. The CDR3 nucleotides are TGTGCCAGCAGTCCCGGGGTATCGTATCAGCCCCAGCATTTT. It yields the protein CASSPGVSYQPQHF. The chain recombines TRBV2 with TRBJ1-5; D is ambiguous. This CDR3 is built from 14 residues. Looked up from germline, CDR1 is SNHLY and CDR2 is FYNNEI. V dropped 5 bases and J dropped 5 bases, with 13 bases sitting between them.

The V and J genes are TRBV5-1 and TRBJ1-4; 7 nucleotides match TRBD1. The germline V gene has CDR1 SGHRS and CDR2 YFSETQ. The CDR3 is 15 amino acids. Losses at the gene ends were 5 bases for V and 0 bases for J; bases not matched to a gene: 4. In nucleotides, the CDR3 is TGCGCCAGCAGTCCACAGGGGTCAACTAATGAAAAACTGTTTTTT. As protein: CASSPQGSTNEKLFF. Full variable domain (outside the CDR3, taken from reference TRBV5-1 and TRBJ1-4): KAGVTQTPRYLIKTRGQQVTLSCSPISGHRSVSWYQQTPGQGLQFLFEYFSETQRNKGNFPGRFSGRQFSNSRSEMNVSTLELGDSALYLCASSPQGSTNEKLFFGSGTQLSVL.

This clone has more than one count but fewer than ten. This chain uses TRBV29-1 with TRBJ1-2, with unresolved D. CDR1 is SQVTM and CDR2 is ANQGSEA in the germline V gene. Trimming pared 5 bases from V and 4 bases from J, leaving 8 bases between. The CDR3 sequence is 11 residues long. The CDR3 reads CSVSQSYGYTF. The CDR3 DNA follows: TGCAGCGTTTCACAGAGCTATGGCTACACCTTC.

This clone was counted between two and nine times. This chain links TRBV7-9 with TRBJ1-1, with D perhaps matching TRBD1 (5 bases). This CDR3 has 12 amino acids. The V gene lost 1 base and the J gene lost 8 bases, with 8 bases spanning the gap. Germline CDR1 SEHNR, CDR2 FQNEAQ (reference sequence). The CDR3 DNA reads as TGTGCCAGCAGCTTAGTAGGGGCCGAAGCTTTCTTT. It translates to CASSLVGAEAFF.

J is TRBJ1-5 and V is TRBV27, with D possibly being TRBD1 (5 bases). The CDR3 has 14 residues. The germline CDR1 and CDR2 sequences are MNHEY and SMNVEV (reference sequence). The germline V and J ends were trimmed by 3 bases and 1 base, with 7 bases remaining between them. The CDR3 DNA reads TGTGCCAGCAGTTTGGAGGGGAGCAATCAGCCCCAGCATTTT. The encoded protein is CASSLEGSNQPQHF.

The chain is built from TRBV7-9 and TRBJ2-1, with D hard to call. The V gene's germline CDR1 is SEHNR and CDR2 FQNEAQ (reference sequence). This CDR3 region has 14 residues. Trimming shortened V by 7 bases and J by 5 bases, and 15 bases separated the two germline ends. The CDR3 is CASTYALTNNEQFF. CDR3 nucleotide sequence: TGTGCCAGCACATACGCCTTGACCAACAATGAGCAGTTCTTC.

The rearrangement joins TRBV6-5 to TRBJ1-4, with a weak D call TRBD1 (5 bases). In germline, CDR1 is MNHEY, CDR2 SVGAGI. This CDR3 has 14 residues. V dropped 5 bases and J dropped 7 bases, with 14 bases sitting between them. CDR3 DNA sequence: TGTGCCAGCAGTCCTGGCGGGGGTGGTGAAAAACTGTTTTTT. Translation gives CASSPGGGGEKLFF.

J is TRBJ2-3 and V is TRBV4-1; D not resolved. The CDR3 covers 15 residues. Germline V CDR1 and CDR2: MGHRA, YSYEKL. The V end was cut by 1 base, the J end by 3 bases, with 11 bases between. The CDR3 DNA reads TGCGCCAGCAGCCAAGTGGGTAGCCGTACAGATACGCAGTATTTT. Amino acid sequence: CASSQVGSRTDTQYF.

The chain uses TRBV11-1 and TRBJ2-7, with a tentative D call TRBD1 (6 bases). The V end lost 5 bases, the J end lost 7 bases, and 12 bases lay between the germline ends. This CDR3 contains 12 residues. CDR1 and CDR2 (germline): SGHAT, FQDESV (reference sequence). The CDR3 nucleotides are TGTGCCAGCAGCCCTGACAGGAATGAGCAGTACTTC. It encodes CASSPDRNEQYF. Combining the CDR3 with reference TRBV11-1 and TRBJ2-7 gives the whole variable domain EAEVAQSPRYKITEKSQAVAFWCDPISGHATLYWYRQILGQGPELLVQFQDESVVDDSQLPKDRFSAERLKGVDSTLKIQPAELGDSAMYLCASSPDRNEQYFGPGTRLTVT.

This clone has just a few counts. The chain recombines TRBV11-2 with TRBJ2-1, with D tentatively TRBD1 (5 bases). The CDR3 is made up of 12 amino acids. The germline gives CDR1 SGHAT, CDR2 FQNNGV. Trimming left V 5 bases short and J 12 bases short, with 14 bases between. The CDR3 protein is CASSRNQGRQFF. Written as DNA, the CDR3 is TGTGCCAGCAGCCGAAATCAGGGTCGGCAGTTCTTC.

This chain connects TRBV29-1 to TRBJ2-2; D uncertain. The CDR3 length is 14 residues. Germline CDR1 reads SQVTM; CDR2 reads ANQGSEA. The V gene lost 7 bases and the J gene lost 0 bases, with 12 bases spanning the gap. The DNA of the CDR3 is TGCAGCGCCTCTCGTTCCACGAACACCGGGGAGCTGTTTTTT. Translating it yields CSASRSTNTGELFF.

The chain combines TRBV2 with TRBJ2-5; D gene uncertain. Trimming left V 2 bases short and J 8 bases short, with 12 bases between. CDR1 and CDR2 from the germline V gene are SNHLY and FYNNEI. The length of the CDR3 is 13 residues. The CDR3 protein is CASSESQRVTQYF. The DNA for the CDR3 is TGTGCCAGCAGTGAATCCCAGCGCGTTACCCAGTACTTC.